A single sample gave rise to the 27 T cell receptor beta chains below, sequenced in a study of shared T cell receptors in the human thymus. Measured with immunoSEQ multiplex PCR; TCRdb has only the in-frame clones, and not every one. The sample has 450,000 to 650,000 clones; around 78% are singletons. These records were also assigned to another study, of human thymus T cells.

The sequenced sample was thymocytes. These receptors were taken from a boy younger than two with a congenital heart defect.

The CDR3 region is CASSKGPSGRAPREQYF. CDR3 sequence (DNA): TGTGCCAGCAGCAAAGGGCCTAGCGGGAGGGCTCCTCGGGAGCAGTACTTC. This chain links TRBV21-1 with TRBJ2-7; the tabulated D call, TRBD2, remains unverified against the DNA. TRBV21-1 is described as a pseudogene. The CDR3 runs 17 residues.

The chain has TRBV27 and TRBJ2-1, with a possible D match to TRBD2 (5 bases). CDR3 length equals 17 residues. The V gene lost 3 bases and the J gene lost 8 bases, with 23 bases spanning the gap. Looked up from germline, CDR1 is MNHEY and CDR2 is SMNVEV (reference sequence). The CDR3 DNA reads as TGTGCCAGCAGTTTGGTATCTAGCAGTCCGCAGGTCGATGAGCAGTTCTTC. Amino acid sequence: CASSLVSSSPQVDEQFF.

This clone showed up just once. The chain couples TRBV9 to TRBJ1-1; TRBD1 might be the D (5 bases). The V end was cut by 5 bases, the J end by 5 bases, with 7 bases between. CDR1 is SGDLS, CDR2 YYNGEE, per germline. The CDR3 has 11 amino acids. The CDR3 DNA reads TGTGCCAGCAGGTCAGGGACTGAAGCTTTCTTT. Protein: CASRSGTEAFF.

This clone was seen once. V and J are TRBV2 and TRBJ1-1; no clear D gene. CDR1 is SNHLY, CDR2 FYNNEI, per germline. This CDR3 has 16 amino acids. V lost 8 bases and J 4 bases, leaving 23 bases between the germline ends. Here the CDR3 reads CASHHGRLRNSTEAFF. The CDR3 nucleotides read TGTGCCAGCCACCATGGTCGGCTTCGAAACAGCACTGAAGCTTTCTTT. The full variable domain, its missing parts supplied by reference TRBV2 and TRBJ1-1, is EPEVTQTPSHQVTQMGQEVILRCVPISNHLYFYWYRQILGQKVEFLVSFYNNEISEKSEIFDDQFSVERPDGSNFTLKIRSTKLEDSAMYFCASHHGRLRNSTEAFFGQGTRLTVV.

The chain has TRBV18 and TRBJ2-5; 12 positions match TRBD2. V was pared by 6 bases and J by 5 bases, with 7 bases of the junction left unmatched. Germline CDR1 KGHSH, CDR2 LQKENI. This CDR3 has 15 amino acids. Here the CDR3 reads CASSLAGGPEETQYF. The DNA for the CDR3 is TGTGCCAGCTCTCTAGCGGGAGGGCCTGAGGAGACCCAGTACTTC.

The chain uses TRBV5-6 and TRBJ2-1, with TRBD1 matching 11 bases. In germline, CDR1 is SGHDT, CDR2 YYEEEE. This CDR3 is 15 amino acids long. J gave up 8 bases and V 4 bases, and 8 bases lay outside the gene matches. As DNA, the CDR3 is TGTGCCAGCAGCAAACGGACAGGGGGCAGCGATGAGCAGTTCTTC. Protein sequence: CASSKRTGGSDEQFF.

The CDR3 sequence is CASSPGQHTEAFF. The CDR3 region has the DNA TGTGCCAGCTCACCAGGACAACACACTGAAGCTTTCTTT. The rearrangement uses TRBV18 and TRBJ1-1; perhaps TRBD1 as D (5 bases). V dropped 2 bases and J dropped 3 bases, with 7 bases sitting between them. The CDR3 sequence is 13 residues long. Germline V lookup: CDR1 KGHSH, CDR2 LQKENI.

CDR3 sequence (DNA): TGTGCCAGCAGCGTAGATGGTAGTATCCCCTACGAGCAGTACTTC. Translated, it gives CASSVDGSIPYEQYF. This sequence joins TRBV9 and TRBJ2-7, with D unclear. The germline V and J ends were trimmed by 0 bases and 2 bases, with 12 bases remaining between them. Germline V CDR1 and CDR2: SGDLS, YYNGEE. This CDR3 spans 15 amino acids. Full variable domain (rest looked up from reference TRBV9 and TRBJ2-7): DSGVTQTPKHLITATGQRVTLRCSPRSGDLSVYWYQQSLDQGLQFLIQYYNGEERAKGNILERFSAQQFPDLHSELNLSSLELGDSALYFCASSVDGSIPYEQYFGPGTRLTVT.

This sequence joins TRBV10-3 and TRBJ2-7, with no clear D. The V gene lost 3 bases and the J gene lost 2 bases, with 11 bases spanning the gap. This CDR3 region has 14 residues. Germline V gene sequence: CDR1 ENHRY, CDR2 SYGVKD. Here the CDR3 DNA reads TGTGCCATCAGTGAACCGCGAAAAACCTACGAGCAGTACTTC. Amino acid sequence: CAISEPRKTYEQYF.

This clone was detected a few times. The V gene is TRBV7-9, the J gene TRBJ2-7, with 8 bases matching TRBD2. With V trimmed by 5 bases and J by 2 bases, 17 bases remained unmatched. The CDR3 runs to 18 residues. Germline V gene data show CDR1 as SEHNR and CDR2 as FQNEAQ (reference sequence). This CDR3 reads CASSPVLASGRTPYEQYF. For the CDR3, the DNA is TGTGCCAGCAGCCCCGTCCTGGCCAGCGGGAGAACCCCCTACGAGCAGTACTTC. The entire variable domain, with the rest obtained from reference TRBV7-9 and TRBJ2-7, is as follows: DTGVSQNPRHKITKRGQNVTFRCDPISEHNRLYWYRQTLGQGPEFLTYFQNEAQLEKSRLLSDRFSAERPKGSFSTLEIQRTEQGDSAMYLCASSPVLASGRTPYEQYFGPGTRLTVT.

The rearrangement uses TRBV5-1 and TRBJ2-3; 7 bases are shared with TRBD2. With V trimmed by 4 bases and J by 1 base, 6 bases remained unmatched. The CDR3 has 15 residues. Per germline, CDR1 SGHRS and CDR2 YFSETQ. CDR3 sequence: CASSLKGRGTDTQYF. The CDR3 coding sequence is TGCGCCAGCAGCCTCAAGGGGAGGGGCACAGATACGCAGTATTTT.

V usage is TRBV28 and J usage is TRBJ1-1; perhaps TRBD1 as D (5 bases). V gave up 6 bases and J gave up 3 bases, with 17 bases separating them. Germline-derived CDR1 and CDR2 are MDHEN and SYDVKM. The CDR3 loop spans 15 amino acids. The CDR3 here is CASSSRRGVHTEAFF. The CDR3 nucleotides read TGTGCCAGCAGCTCAAGAAGGGGCGTACACACTGAAGCTTTCTTT.

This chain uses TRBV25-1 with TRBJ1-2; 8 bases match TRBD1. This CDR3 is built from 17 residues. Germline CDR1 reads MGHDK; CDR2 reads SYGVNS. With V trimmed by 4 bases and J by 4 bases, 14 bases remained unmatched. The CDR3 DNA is TGTGCCAGCAGTGGGGGGCAGGGGGCGTTGAGGGGCTATGGCTACACCTTC. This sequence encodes CASSGGQGALRGYGYTF.

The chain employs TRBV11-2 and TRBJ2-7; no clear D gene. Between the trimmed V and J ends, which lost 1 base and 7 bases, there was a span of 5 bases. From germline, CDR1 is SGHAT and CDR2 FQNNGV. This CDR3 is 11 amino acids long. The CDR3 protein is CASSLGREQYF. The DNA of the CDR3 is TGTGCCAGCAGCTTAGGGCGGGAGCAGTACTTC.

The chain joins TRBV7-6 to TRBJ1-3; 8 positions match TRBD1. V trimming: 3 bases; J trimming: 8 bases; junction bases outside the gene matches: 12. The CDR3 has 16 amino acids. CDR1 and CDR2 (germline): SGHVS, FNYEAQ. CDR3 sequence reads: CASSFGSPGQEDTIYF. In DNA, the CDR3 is TGTGCCAGCAGCTTTGGGTCCCCGGGACAGGAGGACACCATATATTTT.

Here the CDR3 reads CASSLAGTSGRIRKETQYF. Written as DNA, the CDR3 is TGCGCCAGCAGCTTGGCCGGGACTAGCGGGAGGATTAGGAAAGAGACCCAGTACTTC. This chain connects TRBV5-1 to TRBJ2-5; 15 bases map to TRBD2. V shed 0 bases, J shed 3 bases, and the junction held 9 bases outside the gene matches. There are 19 residues in the CDR3. Germline-derived CDR1 and CDR2 are SGHRS and YFSETQ.

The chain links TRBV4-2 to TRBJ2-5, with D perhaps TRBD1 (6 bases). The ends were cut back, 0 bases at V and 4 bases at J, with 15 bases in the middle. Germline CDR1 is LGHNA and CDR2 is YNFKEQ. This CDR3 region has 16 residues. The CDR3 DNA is TGTGCCAGCAGCCAAGATCTGTCAGGGGCGGGAGAGACCCAGTACTTC. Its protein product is CASSQDLSGAGETQYF.

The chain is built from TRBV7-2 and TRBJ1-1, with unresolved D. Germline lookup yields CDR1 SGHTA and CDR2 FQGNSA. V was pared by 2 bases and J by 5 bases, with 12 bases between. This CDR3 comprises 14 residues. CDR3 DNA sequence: TGTGCCAGCAGCTTACCCGGTACCCGGACTGAAGCTTTCTTT. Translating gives CASSLPGTRTEAFF.

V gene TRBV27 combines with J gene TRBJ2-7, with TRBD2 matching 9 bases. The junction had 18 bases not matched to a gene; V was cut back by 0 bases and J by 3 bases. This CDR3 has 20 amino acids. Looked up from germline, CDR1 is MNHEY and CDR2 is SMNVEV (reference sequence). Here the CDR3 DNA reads TGTGCCAGCAGTTTATCATGGCGGGCGATATCGCGACTAGCGGACTACGAGCAGTACTTC. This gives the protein CASSLSWRAISRLADYEQYF.

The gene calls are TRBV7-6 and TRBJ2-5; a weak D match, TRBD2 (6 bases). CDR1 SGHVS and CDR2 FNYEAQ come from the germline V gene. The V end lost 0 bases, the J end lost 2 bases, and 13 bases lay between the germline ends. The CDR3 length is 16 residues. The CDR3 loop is CASSLAWRAGQETQYF. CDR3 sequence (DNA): TGTGCCAGCAGCTTAGCGTGGAGGGCGGGACAAGAGACCCAGTACTTC.

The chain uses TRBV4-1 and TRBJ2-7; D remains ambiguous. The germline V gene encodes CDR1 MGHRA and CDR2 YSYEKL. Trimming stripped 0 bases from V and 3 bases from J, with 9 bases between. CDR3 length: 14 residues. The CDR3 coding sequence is TGCGCCAGCAGCCAAGATTTCAGATACTACGAGCAGTACTTC. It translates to CASSQDFRYYEQYF.

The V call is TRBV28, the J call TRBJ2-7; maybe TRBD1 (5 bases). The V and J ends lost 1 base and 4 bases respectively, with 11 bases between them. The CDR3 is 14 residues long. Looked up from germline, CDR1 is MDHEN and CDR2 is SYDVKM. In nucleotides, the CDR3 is TGTGCCAGCAGTTTATCCCGGACACATTACGAGCAGTACTTC. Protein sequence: CASSLSRTHYEQYF.

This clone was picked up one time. The CDR3 DNA follows: TGTGCCAGCAGCTTAGGATGGTCAGGGTGGGGCAATCAGCCCCAGCATTTT. It encodes CASSLGWSGWGNQPQHF. The chain recombines TRBV7-9 with TRBJ1-5; D is perhaps TRBD1 (5 bases). Trimming pared 1 base from V and 2 bases from J, leaving 15 bases between. CDR3 length: 17 amino acids. Germline assignment: CDR1 SEHNR and CDR2 FQNEAQ (reference sequence).

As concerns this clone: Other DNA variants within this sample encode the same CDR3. CDR3 loop: CASSARDYGGELFF. DNA for the CDR3: TGTGCCAGCAGCGCCCGGGACTACGGCGGGGAGCTGTTTTTT. This rearrangement joins TRBV9 to TRBJ2-2; 7 positions match TRBD2. The length of the CDR3 is 14 residues. The junction had 6 bases not matched to a gene; V was cut back by 3 bases and J by 7 bases. Germline V gene lookup returns CDR1 SGDLS and CDR2 YYNGEE. Supplemented by reference TRBV9 and TRBJ2-2, the full variable domain reads DSGVTQTPKHLITATGQRVTLRCSPRSGDLSVYWYQQSLDQGLQFLIQYYNGEERAKGNILERFSAQQFPDLHSELNLSSLELGDSALYFCASSARDYGGELFFGEGSRLTVL.

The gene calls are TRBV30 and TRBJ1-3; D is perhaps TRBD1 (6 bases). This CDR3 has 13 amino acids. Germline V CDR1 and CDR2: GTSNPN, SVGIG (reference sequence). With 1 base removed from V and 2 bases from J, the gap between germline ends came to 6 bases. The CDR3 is CAWSGTAGNTIYF. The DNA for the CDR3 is TGTGCCTGGAGTGGGACAGCTGGAAACACCATATATTTT. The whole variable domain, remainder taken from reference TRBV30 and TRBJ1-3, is SQTIHQWPATLVQPVGSPLSLECTVEGTSNPNLYWYRQAAGRGLQLLFYSVGIGQISSEVPQNLSASRPQDRQFILSSKKLLLSDSGFYLCAWSGTAGNTIYFGEGSWLTVV.

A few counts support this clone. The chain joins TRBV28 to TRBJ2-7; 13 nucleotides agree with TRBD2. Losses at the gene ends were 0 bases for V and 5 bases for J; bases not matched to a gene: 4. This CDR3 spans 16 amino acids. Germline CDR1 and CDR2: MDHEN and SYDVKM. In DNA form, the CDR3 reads TGTGCCAGCAGTTTATGCGGACTAGCGGGAGTAAACGAGCAGTACTTC. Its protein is CASSLCGLAGVNEQYF.

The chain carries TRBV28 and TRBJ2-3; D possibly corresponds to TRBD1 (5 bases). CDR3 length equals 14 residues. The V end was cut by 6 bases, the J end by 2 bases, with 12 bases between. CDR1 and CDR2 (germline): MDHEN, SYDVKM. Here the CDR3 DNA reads TGTGCCAGCAGCTGCCCGACAGCCACAGATACGCAGTATTTT. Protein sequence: CASSCPTATDTQYF.